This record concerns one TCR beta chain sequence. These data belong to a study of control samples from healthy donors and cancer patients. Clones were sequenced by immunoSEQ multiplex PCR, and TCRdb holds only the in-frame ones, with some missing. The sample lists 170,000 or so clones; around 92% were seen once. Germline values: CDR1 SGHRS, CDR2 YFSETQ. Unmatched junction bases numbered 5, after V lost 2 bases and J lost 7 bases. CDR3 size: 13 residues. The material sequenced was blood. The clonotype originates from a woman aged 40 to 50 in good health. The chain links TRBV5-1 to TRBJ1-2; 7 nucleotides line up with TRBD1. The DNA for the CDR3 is TGCGCCAGCAGCTTCCGACAGGGAGGTGGCTACACCTTC. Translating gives CASSFRQGGGYTF.